This TCR beta chain was found in a study of blood T cell repertoires in COVID-19. About the research overall: The samples span acute and convalescent COVID-19 from the United States, Italy and Spain.

Participant-given clinical history determined each cohort assignment. The authors' processing: Using reference gene primer amplification, nucleated cell counts were estimated. Repertoires were generated with immunoSEQ multiplex PCR, while TCRdb's copy carries only in-frame clones and drops some. The V and J calls and clone size are taken from that table; D and trimming were inferred from the DNA. The sample has some 180,000 clones, about 83% seen once. This CDR3 region has 13 residues. The V end was cut by 3 bases, the J end by 3 bases, with 8 bases between. Germline V gene lookup returns CDR1 LNHDA and CDR2 SQIVND (reference sequence). As for this clone: Other DNA sequences in this sample translate to the same CDR3.

Sequencing used PBMCs or T cells enriched from blood (not recorded which). The chain joins TRBV19 to TRBJ1-1, with D uncertain. This receptor was identified in a woman aged 25 to 45 who had been exposed to COVID-19. The CDR3 spells CASSISGYTEAFF. The DNA of the CDR3 is TGTGCCAGTAGTATCTCGGGTTACACTGAAGCTTTCTTT.